The next 10 T cell receptor beta chains were all read from a single sample in a study of blood T cell repertoires in COVID-19. Assay used: immunoSEQ multiplex PCR; TCRdb lists only in-frame clones, some missing. The top ten hold about a tenth of the sample, which has 250,000 to 300,000 clones, approximately 88% seen once. The sample was peripheral blood. These receptors all stem from a woman between 70 and 85 years old with COVID-19, enrolled during active disease.

The CDR3 DNA reads TGTGCCAGCAGCCCGACAGGGGTCGGCAATCAGCCCCAGCATTTT. Translated, it gives CASSPTGVGNQPQHF. The chain uses TRBV3-1 (or the pseudogene TRBV3-2) and TRBJ1-5, with TRBD1 matching over 8 bases. Germline lookup yields CDR1 LGHDT and CDR2 YNNKEL (reference sequence). V lost 4 bases and J lost 2; bases outside the gene matches: 4. The CDR3 is 15 amino acids.

This clone turned up a few times. The chain recombines TRBV2 with TRBJ1-2; 9 bases agree with TRBD1. J was trimmed by 2 bases and V by 6 bases; bases with no gene match: 1. CDR3 length equals 13 residues. Germline lookup yields CDR1 SNHLY and CDR2 FYNNEI. DNA of the CDR3: TGTGCCAGCAGCGGGACAGGGAACTATGGCTACACCTTC. Its protein is CASSGTGNYGYTF.

A single count supports this clone. The V and J genes are TRBV27 and TRBJ2-7; 9 bases fit TRBD1. The CDR3 loop spans 15 amino acids. Trimming removed 5 bases from V and 8 bases from J; junction bases left unmatched: 13. CDR1 MNHEY and CDR2 SMNVEV come from the germline V gene (reference sequence). The CDR3 DNA is TGTGCCAGCAGTCCCTGGACAGGGGAAGATGGCAAGCAGTACTTC. Protein product: CASSPWTGEDGKQYF.

The rearrangement joins TRBV5-8 to TRBJ1-1; weak D call: TRBD1 (5 bases). CDR1 SGHTS and CDR2 YDEGEE come from the germline V gene. Trimming cost V 2 bases and J 3 bases, with 8 bases left between them. This CDR3 comprises 13 residues. The CDR3 bases are TGTGCCAGCAGCTTCCAGGGCGACACTGAAGCTTTCTTT. Amino acids: CASSFQGDTEAFF.

This chain uses TRBV5-4 with TRBJ2-1; 11 bases align to TRBD2. Germline CDR1 is SGHNT and CDR2 is YYREEE (reference sequence). Losses at the gene ends were 4 bases for V and 5 bases for J; bases not matched to a gene: 5. The CDR3 loop spans 15 amino acids. The CDR3 DNA sequence: TGTGCCAGCAGCCAAGGGGGACTAGCGGACAATGAGCAGTTCTTC. Protein product: CASSQGGLADNEQFF. Drawing the rest from reference TRBV5-4 and TRBJ2-1, the complete variable domain is ETGVTQSPTHLIKTRGQQVTLRCSSQSGHNTVSWYQQALGQGPQFIFQYYREEENGRGNFPPRFSGLQFPNYSSELNVNALELDDSALYLCASSQGGLADNEQFFGPGTRLTVL.

This clone was seen more than once but under ten times. This chain links TRBV7-3 with TRBJ2-3; 10 bases agree with TRBD2. Germline trimming cut 3 bases from V and 6 bases from J; bases unmatched to any gene: 9. Germline V gene lookup returns CDR1 SGHTA and CDR2 FQGTGA. The CDR3 totals 16 residues. The DNA for the CDR3 is TGTGCCAGCAGCTTCACTAGCGGGAATGGGTTCGATACGCAGTATTTT. Protein product: CASSFTSGNGFDTQYF.

The chain combines TRBV14 with TRBJ2-7; unclear D gene. The CDR3 loop spans 15 amino acids. Trimming pared 0 bases from V and 5 bases from J, leaving 14 bases between. Germline CDR1 SGHDN, CDR2 FVKESK. The CDR3 spells CASSQDWVRLHEQYF. CDR3 sequence (DNA): TGTGCCAGCAGCCAAGATTGGGTCAGGCTCCACGAGCAGTACTTC.

This clone was observed once. This chain uses TRBV16 with TRBJ1-2; TRBD1 matches at 11 bases. Trimming removed 1 base from V and 7 bases from J; junction bases left unmatched: 8. Germline V gene sequence: CDR1 KGHSY, CDR2 FQNENV. The CDR3 totals 16 residues. As DNA, the CDR3 is TGTGCCAGCAGCCAATACGGACAGGGGGCCCTTGGTGGCTACACCTTC. Its translation: CASSQYGQGALGGYTF. The full variable domain, rest sourced from reference TRBV16 and TRBJ1-2, is GEEVAQTPKHLVRGEGQKAKLYCAPIKGHSYVFWYQQVLKNEFKFLISFQNENVFDETGMPKERFSAKCLPNSPCSLEIQATKLEDSAVYFCASSQYGQGALGGYTFGSGTRLTVV.

The V gene is TRBV6-6, the J gene TRBJ2-1, with 8 bases aligning to TRBD1. CDR1 and CDR2 from the germline V gene are MNHNY and SVGAGI (reference sequence). CDR3 size: 14 residues. With V trimmed by 4 bases and J by 7 bases, 6 bases remained unmatched. The DNA of the CDR3 is TGTGCCAGCAGTTCCTCAGGGGGCGGGAATGAGCAGTTCTTC. Residues: CASSSSGGGNEQFF.

The chain couples TRBV30 to TRBJ1-1, with D possibly TRBD1 on 5 matching bases. CDR1 is GTSNPN, CDR2 SVGIG, per germline (reference sequence). Deletions cut 0 bases from V and 6 bases from J, with 11 bases between. CDR3 length: 13 residues. The CDR3 region is CAWSVPGKAEAFF. CDR3 DNA: TGTGCCTGGAGTGTACCAGGGAAGGCTGAAGCTTTCTTT.